The next 32 T cell receptor beta chains were all read from a single sample in a study of cytotoxic CD8 clonotypes in ibrutinib-treated CLL. The data were produced by immunoSEQ multiplex PCR, yet TCRdb's version contains in-frame clones alone and is incomplete. The sample lists fewer than 45,000 clones; 70% were seen once. The sample consisted of PBMCs, taken at disease progression, from a patient treated with ibrutinib. These receptors were obtained from a human donor with chronic lymphocytic leukemia.

The chain carries TRBV5-5 and TRBJ1-4; no clear D gene. CDR1 and CDR2 from the germline V gene are SGHKS and YYEKEE (reference sequence). Deletions cut 3 bases from V and 8 bases from J, with 17 bases between. The CDR3 is 15 amino acids. CDR3 loop: CASSSGSRSGEKLFF. The DNA of the CDR3 is TGTGCCAGCAGCTCGGGGTCACGAAGTGGGGAAAAACTGTTTTTT.

This clone was detected once. This chain uses TRBV6-5 with TRBJ2-3; 9 bases agree with TRBD1. Per germline, CDR1 MNHEY and CDR2 SVGAGI. V trimming: 4 bases; J trimming: 0 bases; junction bases outside the gene matches: 2. There are 15 residues in the CDR3. The CDR3 loop is CASSSGQGSTDTQYF. The CDR3 DNA reads TGTGCCAGCAGTTCTGGACAGGGGAGCACAGATACGCAGTATTTT.

The genes are TRBV6-5 and TRBJ1-3; 7 bases match TRBD1. Per the germline V gene, CDR1 is MNHEY and CDR2 is SVGAGI. The CDR3 extends over 13 amino acids. V dropped 10 bases and J dropped 4; count of bases not matched to a gene: 7. The CDR3 DNA sequence: TGTGCCACCCGCCGGGACAGCGGAAACACCATATATTTT. As protein: CATRRDSGNTIYF.

The J gene is TRBJ2-5, the V gene TRBV5-1; possible D gene TRBD1, 5 bases. Looked up from germline, CDR1 is SGHRS and CDR2 is YFSETQ. CDR3 length: 15 residues. V was cut by 4 bases and J by 3 bases, with 16 bases left in between. Here the CDR3 reads CASSQTPRVEETQYF. In nucleotides, the CDR3 is TGCGCCAGCAGCCAAACCCCCAGGGTAGAAGAGACCCAGTACTTC.

There are a few counts of this clone. The chain links TRBV27 to TRBJ1-5; the match to TRBD1 covers 9 bases. V was clipped by 4 bases and J by 5 bases; unmatched bases: 0. The V gene's germline CDR1 is MNHEY and CDR2 SMNVEV (reference sequence). The CDR3 has 13 residues. In nucleotides, the CDR3 is TGTGCCAGCAGTTGGGACAGGGATCAGCCCCAGCATTTT. It encodes CASSWDRDQPQHF.

The chain uses TRBV25-1 and TRBJ2-7, with 8 bases that match TRBD1. The CDR3 sequence is 15 residues long. CDR1 is MGHDK and CDR2 is SYGVNS in the germline V gene. V gave up 3 bases and J gave up 4 bases; unmatched junction bases: 8. CDR3: CASSEAQGARYEQYF. CDR3 DNA: TGTGCCAGCAGTGAGGCTCAGGGGGCGCGGTACGAGCAGTACTTC.

This clone occurred once. This chain uses TRBV7-9 with TRBJ2-7, with D possibly being TRBD2 (5 bases). The V end lost 3 bases, the J end lost 5 bases, and 11 bases lay between the germline ends. The CDR3 extends over 13 amino acids. The V gene's germline CDR1 is SEHNR and CDR2 FQNEAQ (reference sequence). The CDR3 here is CASSFANGDEQYF. The CDR3 DNA reads as TGTGCCAGCAGCTTCGCAAACGGGGACGAGCAGTACTTC.

The chain employs TRBV7-9 and TRBJ1-5, with 7 bases lining up with TRBD1. The CDR3 sequence is 15 residues long. Germline V gene data show CDR1 as SEHNR and CDR2 as FQNEAQ (reference sequence). Losses at the gene ends were 5 bases for V and 0 bases for J; bases not matched to a gene: 4. The CDR3 reads CASSAGTASNQPQHF. The CDR3 DNA is TGTGCCAGCAGCGCCGGGACAGCTAGCAATCAGCCCCAGCATTTT.

The rearrangement links TRBV28 to TRBJ1-1; TRBD1 matches at 9 bases. CDR3 length: 14 residues. V shed 5 bases and J 8 bases; nucleotides not matched to a gene: 9. CDR1 is MDHEN and CDR2 is SYDVKM in the germline V gene. CDR3: CASSLQGAKGEAFF. For the CDR3, the DNA is TGTGCCAGCAGTCTACAGGGGGCGAAGGGAGAAGCTTTCTTT.

The chain recombines TRBV27 with TRBJ2-3; D may be TRBD2 (6 bases). Germline assignment: CDR1 MNHEY and CDR2 SMNVEV (reference sequence). The length of the CDR3 is 15 residues. Trimming took 5 bases from V and 2 from J, leaving 14 bases between them. The CDR3 loop is CASSKNSGPTDTQYF. The CDR3, as DNA: TGTGCCAGCAGTAAAAACAGCGGGCCCACAGATACGCAGTATTTT.

The J gene is TRBJ2-7, the V gene TRBV7-6, with 7 bases fitting TRBD1. V lost 1 base to trimming and J lost 5 bases; unmatched junction nucleotides: 5. This CDR3 is built from 14 residues. The germline V gene has CDR1 SGHVS and CDR2 FNYEAQ. The CDR3 region is CASSLETGADEQYF. In nucleotides, the CDR3 is TGTGCCAGCAGCTTAGAAACAGGGGCCGACGAGCAGTACTTC.

The rearrangement uses TRBV6-5 and TRBJ2-7, with TRBD1 matching over 10 bases. CDR1 and CDR2 from the germline V gene are MNHEY and SVGAGI. The CDR3 sequence is 15 residues long. Losses at the gene ends were 2 bases for V and 3 bases for J; bases not matched to a gene: 4. The CDR3 DNA is TGTGCCAGCAGTTACAGGGACAGGGGTAGCTACGAGCAGTACTTC. This translates into CASSYRDRGSYEQYF.

The rearrangement links TRBV6-9 to TRBJ2-1; TRBD2 matches 7 bases. This CDR3 region has 15 residues. CDR1 MNHGY and CDR2 SVAAGI come from the germline V gene. Trimming at V came to 6 bases and at J to 7 bases, leaving 12 bases not matched to a gene. CDR3 loop: CASSRWEGFQNEQFF. CDR3 DNA: TGTGCCAGCAGCCGGTGGGAGGGTTTCCAAAATGAGCAGTTCTTC.

The chain recombines TRBV9 with TRBJ1-4; D call uncertain. The germline gives CDR1 SGDLS, CDR2 YYNGEE. V lost 4 bases to trimming and J lost 1 base, with 11 bases between them. The CDR3 sequence is 15 residues long. The CDR3 DNA sequence: TGTGCCAGCAGCATATCGTCCCAAACTAATGAAAAACTGTTTTTT. Protein product: CASSISSQTNEKLFF.

The chain combines TRBV5-1 with TRBJ1-6; D remains unclear. CDR3 length: 14 amino acids. Germline values: CDR1 SGHRS, CDR2 YFSETQ. Trimming removed 0 bases from V and 9 bases from J, with 10 bases in between. CDR3 DNA sequence: TGCGCCAGCAGCTTGGGGGGAGCTGGTTCACCCCTCCACTTT. This sequence encodes CASSLGGAGSPLHF.

The chain uses TRBV10-2 and TRBJ2-5, with 9 bases that match TRBD1. The length of the CDR3 is 16 residues. Per germline, CDR1 WSHSY and CDR2 SAAADI. Trimming at V came to 6 bases and at J to 5 bases, leaving 13 bases not matched to a gene. CDR3 nucleotides: TGCGCCAGCAGCCCGACGGGGACAGGGTGGGCGGAGACCCAGTACTTC. It is translated as CASSPTGTGWAETQYF.

This clone was recorded a few times. This sequence joins TRBV5-1 and TRBJ2-1, with D unclear. CDR1 is SGHRS, CDR2 YFSETQ, per germline. The CDR3 is 13 amino acids. V lost 1 base to trimming and J lost 7 bases, with 9 bases between them. The CDR3: CASSLFPRNEQFF. The CDR3 DNA follows: TGCGCCAGCAGCTTGTTTCCTCGGAATGAGCAGTTCTTC.

This chain connects TRBV6-6 to TRBJ2-3, with TRBD2 matching 8 bases. Looked up from germline, CDR1 is MNHNY and CDR2 is SVGAGI (reference sequence). Trimming removed 6 bases from V and 6 bases from J; junction bases left unmatched: 14. This CDR3 is built from 16 residues. CDR3 protein: CASRPPGTGGPDTQYF. CDR3 DNA sequence: TGTGCCAGCAGGCCACCGGGTACGGGAGGGCCGGATACGCAGTATTTT.

The chain employs TRBV4-1 and TRBJ2-1; D is undetermined. The CDR3 length is 14 residues. The V end was cut by 5 bases, the J end by 1 base, with 9 bases between. Per germline, CDR1 MGHRA and CDR2 YSYEKL. CDR3 in DNA: TGCGCCAGCAGCGCAACTAAATCCTACAATGAGCAGTTCTTC. Encoded protein: CASSATKSYNEQFF.

V and J are TRBV21-1 and TRBJ1-2; TRBD1, the table's D call, lacks a check against the DNA. TRBV21-1 is a known pseudogene. This CDR3 is 15 amino acids long. The CDR3 DNA is TGTGCCAGCAGCAAAGATAGGACAGCTAACTATGGCTACACCTTC. It encodes CASSKDRTANYGYTF.

This chain connects TRBV5-4 to TRBJ2-7, with D possibly matching TRBD1 (5 bases). V dropped 0 bases and J dropped 6 bases, with 10 bases sitting between them. Germline CDR1 reads SGHNT; CDR2 reads YYREEE (reference sequence). The CDR3 runs 13 residues. The CDR3 loop reads CASSLDRRREQYF. In DNA, the CDR3 is TGTGCCAGCAGCTTGGACAGGAGACGCGAGCAGTACTTC.

The V gene is TRBV27, the J gene TRBJ2-7; D not resolved. Trimming removed 5 bases at V and 2 bases at J, with 13 bases between. The CDR3 spans 14 residues. The germline V gene has CDR1 MNHEY and CDR2 SMNVEV (reference sequence). In DNA, the CDR3 is TGTGCCAGCAGTCACAAAGACGCCACCTACGAGCAGTACTTC. This sequence encodes CASSHKDATYEQYF.

This chain links TRBV7-6 with TRBJ2-7; TRBD2 aligns across 7 bases. The J segment lost 0 bases and the V segment lost 3 bases, leaving 8 bases of the junction unmatched. The CDR3 covers 16 residues. Germline lookup yields CDR1 SGHVS and CDR2 FNYEAQ. CDR3 sequence: CASSFRPSGNSYEQYF. The CDR3 bases are TGTGCCAGCAGCTTTCGTCCTAGCGGTAACTCCTACGAGCAGTACTTC.

This clone was counted a few times. The chain couples TRBV11-1 to TRBJ2-1; weak D call: TRBD2 (7 bases). Trimming cost V 3 bases and J 7 bases, with 13 bases left between them. The CDR3 length is 14 residues. From germline, CDR1 is SGHAT and CDR2 FQDESV (reference sequence). This CDR3 reads CASSFLRGANEQFF. The CDR3 DNA reads as TGTGCCAGCAGCTTCCTACGGGGGGCTAATGAGCAGTTCTTC.

The rearrangement links TRBV28 to TRBJ2-7; 11 nucleotides line up with TRBD2. This CDR3 comprises 15 residues. V trimming: 3 bases; J trimming: 4 bases; junction bases outside the gene matches: 5. The germline V gene has CDR1 MDHEN and CDR2 SYDVKM. DNA of the CDR3: TGTGCCAGCAGTTTGGGACTAGCGGATATTTACGAGCAGTACTTC. This gives the protein CASSLGLADIYEQYF.

The rearrangement links TRBV6-6 to TRBJ1-5, with D perhaps TRBD1 (6 bases). Trimming pared 2 bases from V and 4 bases from J, leaving 15 bases between. The germline V gene has CDR1 MNHNY and CDR2 SVGAGI (reference sequence). The CDR3 consists of 16 residues. CDR3 nucleotide sequence: TGTGCCAGCAGTTACAGAACAGGGTATGGGAATCAGCCCCAGCATTTT. It is translated as CASSYRTGYGNQPQHF.

The chain combines TRBV13 with TRBJ2-7; 8 bases are a match to TRBD2. The germline CDR1 and CDR2 sequences are PRHDT and FYEKMQ (reference sequence). With V trimmed by 0 bases and J by 3 bases, 4 bases remained unmatched. The CDR3 has 15 amino acids. CDR3 sequence reads: CASSLGWGTSYEQYF. The DNA of the CDR3 is TGTGCCAGCAGCTTAGGCTGGGGGACTAGCTACGAGCAGTACTTC.

This clone has more than one count but fewer than ten. This sequence joins TRBV2 and TRBJ1-3, with TRBD1 identical over 10 bases. The CDR3 has 14 amino acids. The V segment lost 8 bases and the J segment 2 bases; nucleotides outside the gene matches: 3. The germline V gene encodes CDR1 SNHLY and CDR2 FYNNEI. CDR3 amino acids: CASGGTGAGNTIYF. CDR3 in DNA: TGTGCCAGCGGAGGGACAGGGGCTGGAAACACCATATATTTT.

J is TRBJ1-1 and V is TRBV30; TRBD1 agrees at 8 bases. Germline CDR1 GTSNPN, CDR2 SVGIG (reference sequence). J lost 1 base, V lost 3 bases, and 7 bases had no gene match. The length of the CDR3 is 15 residues. The CDR3 DNA reads TGTGCCTGGAGCTTGAGACAGGGGACGAACACTGAAGCTTTCTTT. Residues: CAWSLRQGTNTEAFF.

Comments on this clone: Compared with germline, one end of the junction differs, possibly owing to a read error. The CDR3 loop is CASSPTGLSTGAFF. The DNA for the CDR3 is TGTGCCAGCAGCCCGACGGGACTCTCAACTGGAGCTTTCTTT. This chain joins TRBV13 and TRBJ1-1; a possible D gene is TRBD1 (5 bases). The CDR3 contains 14 residues. Looked up from germline, CDR1 is PRHDT and CDR2 is FYEKMQ (reference sequence).

The sample holds a few counts of this clone. The chain uses TRBV4-1 and TRBJ2-1; tentative D call: TRBD1 (6 bases). This CDR3 is 13 amino acids long. V was pared by 2 bases and J by 7 bases, with 9 bases between. The V gene's germline CDR1 is MGHRA and CDR2 YSYEKL. The CDR3 sequence: CASSQMGANEQFF. DNA of the CDR3: TGCGCCAGCAGCCAAATGGGGGCAAATGAGCAGTTCTTC.

V is TRBV11-2 and J is TRBJ2-3; TRBD1 is a possible D gene (6 bases). Germline V gene sequence: CDR1 SGHAT, CDR2 FQNNGV. This CDR3 is built from 16 residues. Trimming took 5 bases from V and 6 from J, leaving 21 bases between them. The CDR3 DNA follows: TGTGCCAGCAGCCATCCAGCGACAGGCTATGGTGATACGCAGTATTTT. Translating it yields CASSHPATGYGDTQYF. The variable domain in full, completed from reference TRBV11-2 and TRBJ2-3, reads EAGVAQSPRYKIIEKRQSVAFWCNPISGHATLYWYQQILGQGPKLLIQFQNNGVVDDSQLPKDRFSAERLKGVDSTLKIQPAKLEDSAVYLCASSHPATGYGDTQYFGPGTRLTVL.